The 24 T cell receptor beta chains below were found in one sample sequenced in a study of blood T cell repertoires in COVID-19. The protocol was immunoSEQ multiplex PCR, while the TCRdb copy is restricted to in-frame clones and leaves out a portion. The sample gives around 300,000 clones, approximately 81% of which show up once; 2% to 3% is in the top ten. Sequencing used PBMCs or T cells enriched from blood (not recorded which). These receptors were obtained from a woman between 50 and 59 years old who had recovered from COVID-19.

V and J are TRBV15 and TRBJ1-6; 7 positions match TRBD1. V shed 3 bases, J shed 9 bases, and the junction held 8 bases outside the gene matches. Per the germline V gene, CDR1 is LNHNV and CDR2 is YYDKDF (reference sequence). The CDR3 contains 15 residues. The CDR3 DNA sequence: TGTGCCACCAGCAGCCGTCGACAGGGAGGTTCACCCCTCCACTTT. This sequence encodes CATSSRRQGGSPLHF.

The chain employs TRBV27 and TRBJ1-5; 7 nucleotides align to TRBD1. From germline, CDR1 is MNHEY and CDR2 SMNVEV (reference sequence). CDR3 length: 13 amino acids. V was clipped by 5 bases and J by 6 bases; unmatched bases: 4. The CDR3 loop reads CASSTGVTQPQHF. In DNA, the CDR3 is TGTGCCAGCAGTACAGGGGTTACTCAGCCCCAGCATTTT.

The V and J genes are TRBV12-5 and TRBJ1-5; no reliable D call. With 0 bases removed from V and 4 bases from J, the gap between germline ends came to 16 bases. CDR1 is LGHNT and CDR2 is FRNRAP in the germline V gene. CDR3 length: 17 residues. This chain's CDR3 is CASGLVVRQEDNQPQHF. The DNA for the CDR3 is TGTGCTAGTGGTTTGGTAGTAAGGCAGGAGGATAATCAGCCCCAGCATTTT.

This chain links TRBV7-8 with TRBJ2-1; TRBD2 is a possible D gene (5 bases). This CDR3 comprises 14 residues. V was trimmed by 7 bases and J by 5 bases, leaving 15 bases between them. The germline CDR1 and CDR2 sequences are SGHVS and FQNEAQ. The CDR3 loop reads CASTGGDGDNEQFF. The DNA for the CDR3 is TGTGCCAGCACGGGCGGTGACGGGGACAATGAGCAGTTCTTC. The variable domain in full, completed from reference TRBV7-8 and TRBJ2-1, reads GAGVSQSPRYKVAKRGQDVALRCDPISGHVSLFWYQQALGQGPEFLTYFQNEAQLDKSGLPSDRFFAERPEGSVSTLKIQRTQQEDSAVYLCASTGGDGDNEQFFGPGTRLTVL.

V gene TRBV7-2 combines with J gene TRBJ2-5; D is perhaps TRBD2 (7 bases). CDR3 length: 15 amino acids. Trimming took 4 bases from V and 7 from J, leaving 19 bases between them. CDR1 SGHTA and CDR2 FQGNSA come from the germline V gene. The CDR3 loop is CASSSSPRGLGTQYF. The CDR3 coding sequence is TGTGCCAGCAGCTCCTCGCCGCGGGGGCTTGGGACCCAGTACTTC.

This sequence joins TRBV7-9 and TRBJ1-1; no definite D call. The germline V and J ends were trimmed by 4 bases and 1 base, with 10 bases remaining between them. Germline V gene data show CDR1 as SEHNR and CDR2 as FQNEAQ (reference sequence). This CDR3 is built from 14 residues. The DNA of the CDR3 is TGTGCCAGCAGCTCTCTCAACACGAACACTGAAGCTTTCTTT. Translation: CASSSLNTNTEAFF.

V usage is TRBV7-3 and J usage is TRBJ2-1; D not certain. The CDR3 is 14 residues long. Germline values: CDR1 SGHTA, CDR2 FQGTGA. Trimming removed 5 bases at V and 6 bases at J, with 14 bases between. Here the CDR3 reads CASSPLGSGNEQFF. The DNA for the CDR3 is TGTGCCAGCAGCCCTCTTGGGTCGGGCAATGAGCAGTTCTTC.

The chain couples TRBV7-2 to TRBJ2-3; 7 positions agree with TRBD2. The CDR3 extends over 15 amino acids. Germline CDR1 is SGHTA and CDR2 is FQGNSA. The junction had 2 bases not matched to a gene; V was cut back by 1 base and J by 1 base. The CDR3 loop reads CASSLGGRGTDTQYF. Written as DNA, the CDR3 is TGTGCCAGCAGCTTAGGTGGGAGGGGCACAGATACGCAGTATTTT.

This chain joins TRBV12-3 or TRBV12-4 and TRBJ1-6; D uncertain. This CDR3 is built from 13 residues. V was trimmed by 6 bases and J by 8 bases, leaving 11 bases between them. CDR3 residues: CASSPDTYSPLHF. The CDR3 bases are TGTGCCAGCAGCCCTGACACTTATTCACCCCTCCACTTT.

The chain is built from TRBV6-1 and TRBJ1-2, with TRBD1 matching over 7 bases. Per germline, CDR1 MNHNS and CDR2 SASEGT. V was clipped by 1 base and J by 4 bases; unmatched bases: 6. The CDR3 loop spans 15 amino acids. CDR3 amino acids: CASSEGDRVGYGYTF. CDR3 in DNA: TGTGCCAGCAGTGAAGGTGACAGGGTGGGCTATGGCTACACCTTC.

The V gene is TRBV11-2, the J gene TRBJ2-7, with 7 bases matching TRBD1. Trimming took 7 bases from V and 0 from J; bases not matched to a gene: 3. The V gene's germline CDR1 is SGHAT and CDR2 FQNNGV. The CDR3 sequence is 13 residues long. In DNA, the CDR3 is TGTGCCAGCATAGGGGACAGCTCCTACGAGCAGTACTTC. Amino acid sequence: CASIGDSSYEQYF.

This chain links TRBV2 with TRBJ2-1, with 8 bases aligning to TRBD1. Germline V gene lookup returns CDR1 SNHLY and CDR2 FYNNEI. This CDR3 comprises 13 residues. Trimming at V came to 6 bases and at J to 4 bases, leaving 2 bases not matched to a gene. The DNA of the CDR3 is TGTGCCAGCAGGGGGGACAGGTACAATGAGCAGTTCTTC. Translation: CASRGDRYNEQFF.

Written as DNA, the CDR3 is TGCGCCAGCAGCCAAATCGGGGGGGCCGCAGATACGCAGTATTTT. This gives the protein CASSQIGGAADTQYF. This chain uses TRBV4-1 with TRBJ2-3, with 8 bases identical to TRBD2. CDR3 length: 15 amino acids. Germline V gene sequence: CDR1 MGHRA, CDR2 YSYEKL. J was trimmed by 4 bases and V by 2 bases; bases with no gene match: 5.

This chain joins TRBV6-2 or TRBV6-3 and TRBJ2-1; 7 bases fit TRBD2. CDR3 length: 15 amino acids. V was pared by 3 bases and J by 9 bases, with 11 bases of the junction left unmatched. Germline CDR1 is MNHEY and CDR2 is SVGEGT. The CDR3 here is CASSYSGRERIEQFF. The CDR3 bases are TGTGCCAGCAGTTATTCGGGGCGGGAGAGGATTGAGCAGTTCTTC.

CDR3: CASSVGQGNSPLHF. The CDR3 coding sequence is TGTGCCAGCAGCGTAGGACAGGGGAATTCACCCCTCCACTTT. J is TRBJ1-6 and V is TRBV9; 8 bases align to TRBD1. Germline V gene data show CDR1 as SGDLS and CDR2 as YYNGEE. The CDR3 sequence is 14 residues long. The V segment lost 0 bases and the J segment 7 bases; nucleotides outside the gene matches: 0.

This rearrangement joins TRBV25-1 to TRBJ1-1; D gene unclear. V was cut by 4 bases and J by 5 bases, with 20 bases left in between. The CDR3 consists of 16 residues. Germline-derived CDR1 and CDR2 are MGHDK and SYGVNS. The CDR3 loop is CASSVRMGSGRTEAFF. The CDR3, as DNA: TGTGCCAGCAGTGTCCGAATGGGATCGGGGAGGACTGAAGCTTTCTTT.

The genes are TRBV11-2 and TRBJ1-3; 10 nucleotides match TRBD1. From germline, CDR1 is SGHAT and CDR2 FQNNGV. The CDR3 totals 14 residues. J was trimmed by 4 bases and V by 11 bases; bases with no gene match: 8. The CDR3 is CAVRTGGSGNTIYF. The CDR3 DNA is TGTGCCGTCCGGACAGGGGGTTCCGGAAACACCATATATTTT.

The CDR3 spells CASSLGGRRGYGYTF. CDR3 nucleotide sequence: TGCGCCAGCAGCTTGGGTGGCAGGCGGGGATATGGCTACACCTTC. The chain carries TRBV5-1 and TRBJ1-2; D is unclear. CDR1 and CDR2 from the germline V gene are SGHRS and YFSETQ. The CDR3 extends over 15 amino acids. V was shortened by 0 bases and J by 5 bases, with 14 bases between the two germline ends.

The chain combines TRBV29-1 with TRBJ2-7; 10 nucleotides agree with TRBD2. The CDR3 covers 15 residues. The germline CDR1 and CDR2 sequences are SQVTM and ANQGSEA. With V trimmed by 5 bases and J by 5 bases, 12 bases remained unmatched. The CDR3 DNA follows: TGCAGCGTTAAACCTGCGGCTAGCGGGGGAGACGAGCAGTACTTC. Amino acids: CSVKPAASGGDEQYF.

This chain uses TRBV11-3 with TRBJ1-1; TRBD1 matches 7 bases. Looked up from germline, CDR1 is SGHNT and CDR2 is YENEEA. This CDR3 comprises 13 residues. The J segment lost 7 bases and the V segment lost 5 bases, leaving 7 bases of the junction unmatched. The CDR3 sequence: CASSETGRNEAFF. The DNA for the CDR3 is TGTGCCAGCAGCGAGACAGGGAGGAATGAAGCTTTCTTT.

This chain joins TRBV19 and TRBJ1-5; D remains unclear. Trimming left V 2 bases short and J 7 bases short, with 15 bases between. CDR1 and CDR2 (germline): LNHDA, SQIVND (reference sequence). The CDR3 consists of 15 residues. DNA of the CDR3: TGTGCCAGTAGTATAAGTGAAGGCTCCGGGCAGCCCCAGCATTTT. It encodes CASSISEGSGQPQHF.

V and J are TRBV7-6 and TRBJ2-5; D is perhaps TRBD2 (6 bases). CDR3 length equals 14 residues. Trimming stripped 4 bases from V and 5 bases from J, with 14 bases between. Germline V gives CDR1 SGHVS, CDR2 FNYEAQ. For the CDR3, the DNA is TGTGCCAGCAGCTCCGGGGGAATGTCGGAGACCCAGTACTTC. Its protein is CASSSGGMSETQYF.

This clone was seen a handful of times. The genes are TRBV3-1 (or the pseudogene TRBV3-2) and TRBJ1-2; 7 nucleotides agree with TRBD1. Germline V gene sequence: CDR1 LGHDT, CDR2 YNNKEL (reference sequence). The CDR3 totals 12 residues. Trimming cost V 8 bases and J 8 bases; bases outside gene matches: 8. CDR3 amino acids: CASRQGGRGYTF. The CDR3 DNA reads as TGTGCCAGCCGTCAGGGGGGAAGAGGCTACACCTTC.

J is TRBJ2-4 and V is TRBV4-1; TRBD1 agrees at 7 bases. The CDR3 covers 14 residues. The germline gives CDR1 MGHRA, CDR2 YSYEKL. J was trimmed by 9 bases and V by 1 base; bases with no gene match: 6. Here the CDR3 DNA reads TGCGCCAGCAGCCAAGCGGGACAGTTGGGCATTCAGTACTTC. This encodes CASSQAGQLGIQYF.